These 17 T cell receptor beta chains came from one sample sequenced in a study of vaccination and CD4 T cells after COVID-19 (dated by TCRdb to between 2020 and 2023). The library relied on PCR. Sequenced on an Illumina iSeq 100. DNA from cultured CD4+ T cells underwent TCR sequencing with the Oncomine TCR Beta short-read assay at the Johns Hopkins FTIC core. TCRdb reprocessed the public reads (quality trimming at Q25 with fastp, clone calling with MiXCR) and kept in-frame beta chains. CDR3 protein duplicates are merged, each entry listing the most common genes and DNA. Present in this sample are a few thousand distinct CDR3 sequences, about 30% of which were seen just once. The ten largest clones capture about 49% of the sample. Read against the paper, the sample's treatment or condition label means: roughly 10-day PBMC culture with coronavirus spike peptide pools or control peptides (ViraFEST assay). CD4+ T cells from unexposed donors were collected before the COVID-19 pandemic (2011-2018).

Their antigens remain unidentified. The sample taken for sequencing was CD4+ T cells from blood, cultured in vitro. The receptors come from a human donor in good health.

The V gene is TRBV29-1, the J gene TRBJ1-1; 8 nucleotides align to TRBD1. This CDR3 is 12 amino acids long. Trimming took 7 bases from V and 3 from J; bases not matched to a gene: 4. Germline V gives CDR1 SQVTM, CDR2 ANQGSEA. This CDR3 reads CSAGQGDTEAFF. CDR3 DNA: TGCAGCGCCGGACAGGGAGACACTGAAGCTTTCTTT.

The rearrangement uses TRBV7-6 and TRBJ2-2; D is unresolved. The CDR3 is 13 amino acids. Trimming took 1 base from V and 7 from J, leaving 7 bases between them. Germline CDR1 is SGHVS and CDR2 is FNYEAQ. CDR3 residues: CASSLGSIGELFF. The CDR3 region has the DNA TGTGCCAGCAGCTTAGGATCGATCGGGGAGCTGTTTTTT.

The V and J genes are TRBV7-3 and TRBJ2-1; D is uncertain. The germline V gene has CDR1 SGHTA and CDR2 FQGTGA. This CDR3 contains 16 residues. With 4 bases removed from V and 0 bases from J, the gap between germline ends came to 13 bases. The CDR3 reads CASSSRSSSSYNEQFF. The CDR3 DNA sequence: TGTGCCAGCAGCTCAAGGAGCTCGAGCTCCTACAATGAGCAGTTCTTC. The whole variable domain, filled in from reference TRBV7-3 and TRBJ2-1, reads GAGVSQTPSNKVTEKGKYVELRCDPISGHTALYWYRQSLGQGPEFLIYFQGTGAADDSGLPNDRFFAVRPEGSVSTLKIQRTERGDSAVYLCASSSRSSSSYNEQFFGPGTRLTVL.

The chain couples TRBV20-1 to TRBJ2-1, with 7 bases matching TRBD1. This CDR3 contains 13 residues. The germline V gene encodes CDR1 DFQATT and CDR2 SNEGSKA (reference sequence). V gave up 5 bases and J gave up 5 bases; unmatched junction bases: 6. The CDR3 bases are TGCAGTGCTTGGGACAGCACAAACAATGAGCAGTTCTTC. This gives the protein CSAWDSTNNEQFF.

V gene TRBV5-6 combines with J gene TRBJ2-1; the match to TRBD1 covers 9 bases. Trimming cost V 4 bases and J 4 bases; bases outside gene matches: 3. Germline values: CDR1 SGHDT, CDR2 YYEEEE. The CDR3 totals 14 residues. CDR3 nucleotide sequence: TGTGCCAGCAGCCTGGGACAGGGATACAATGAGCAGTTCTTC. Its translation: CASSLGQGYNEQFF.

This clonotype has only a few counts. The chain uses TRBV11-1 and TRBJ1-2, with a tentative D call TRBD1 (5 bases). CDR1 and CDR2 from the germline V gene are SGHAT and FQDESV (reference sequence). This CDR3 is built from 15 residues. The ends were cut back, 0 bases at V and 2 bases at J, with 10 bases in the middle. CDR3 in DNA: TGTGCCAGCAGCTTAGCTGGCAGGGCGAACTATGGCTACACCTTC. It specifies CASSLAGRANYGYTF.

This chain connects TRBV28 to TRBJ2-7, with no clear D. The CDR3 totals 11 residues. The V end was cut by 9 bases, the J end by 4 bases, with 10 bases between. Germline loops: CDR1 MDHEN, CDR2 SYDVKM. The CDR3 spells CARSLGYEQYF. In DNA, the CDR3 is TGTGCCAGGAGTCTGGGGTACGAGCAGTACTTC.

This clonotype was counted only a few times. This chain connects TRBV24-1 to TRBJ1-2, with 7 bases lining up with TRBD1. The CDR3 is 12 amino acids. With V trimmed by 2 bases and J by 8 bases, 1 base remained unmatched. Looked up from germline, CDR1 is KGHDR and CDR2 is SFDVKD. CDR3 sequence (DNA): TGTGCCACCAGTGATTACAGGGGAGGCTACACCTTC. Translated, it gives CATSDYRGGYTF.

This chain uses TRBV7-9 with TRBJ2-5, with D possibly TRBD2 on 6 matching bases. Germline V gene data show CDR1 as SEHNR and CDR2 as FQNEAQ (reference sequence). The CDR3 spans 16 residues. Trimming took off 2 bases at V and 5 bases at J, with 18 bases between the two ends. The CDR3 DNA is TGTGCCAGCAGCTTATTAGAGTCGGGGGAGAGGGAGACCCAGTACTTC. Translating it yields CASSLLESGERETQYF.

The table lists this clonotype with a few counts. The CDR3 DNA reads TGCGCCAGCAGCTTAAAAGCGGGCACAGATACGCAGTATTTT. The encoded protein is CASSLKAGTDTQYF. V gene TRBV5-1 combines with J gene TRBJ2-3; D might be TRBD2 (5 bases). V shed 2 bases and J shed 1 base, with 8 bases lying between them. From germline, CDR1 is SGHRS and CDR2 YFSETQ. This CDR3 comprises 14 residues.

The J gene is TRBJ1-4, the V gene TRBV25-1, with a weak D call TRBD1 (5 bases). Germline CDR1 is MGHDK and CDR2 is SYGVNS. V was cut by 8 bases and J by 8 bases, with 15 bases left in between. The CDR3 length is 13 residues. The CDR3 nucleotides are TGTGCCAGCCGCCTTGGGGGTTACGAAAAACTGTTTTTT. It codes for CASRLGGYEKLFF.

This clonotype has a single count. The chain employs TRBV9 and TRBJ2-3; no definite D call. Germline assignment: CDR1 SGDLS and CDR2 YYNGEE. V was clipped by 3 bases and J by 0 bases, with 2 bases between them. The length of the CDR3 is 12 residues. This CDR3 reads CASSESTDTQYF. DNA of the CDR3: TGTGCCAGCAGCGAGAGCACAGATACGCAGTATTTT. Using reference TRBV9 and TRBJ2-3 for the parts outside the CDR3, the full variable domain is DSGVTQTPKHLITATGQRVTLRCSPRSGDLSVYWYQQSLDQGLQFLIQYYNGEERAKGNILERFSAQQFPDLHSELNLSSLELGDSALYFCASSESTDTQYFGPGTRLTVL.

The CDR3 bases are TGTGCCAGCAGCTTATCTGTTCCAGGGTTGGCTTCACCCCTCCACTTT. As protein: CASSLSVPGLASPLHF. The V and J genes are TRBV7-2 and TRBJ1-6; the D gene is possibly TRBD1 (5 bases). The CDR3 covers 16 residues. CDR1 SGHTA and CDR2 FQGNSA come from the germline V gene. With 2 bases removed from V and 9 bases from J, the gap between germline ends came to 17 bases. Together with reference TRBV7-2 and TRBJ1-6, the CDR3 gives the full variable domain: GAGVSQSPSNKVTEKGKDVELRCDPISGHTALYWYRQSLGQGLEFLIYFQGNSAPDKSGLPSDRFSAERTGGSVSTLTIQRTQQEDSAVYLCASSLSVPGLASPLHFGNGTRLTVT.

The CDR3 is CAVGQAGGTEAFF. For the CDR3, the DNA is TGTGCCGTGGGACAGGCGGGTGGTACTGAAGCTTTCTTT. The chain carries TRBV24-1 and TRBJ1-1; the match to TRBD1 covers 8 bases. The CDR3 covers 13 residues. J was trimmed by 5 bases and V by 12 bases; bases with no gene match: 10. CDR1 and CDR2 (germline): KGHDR, SFDVKD.

The chain is built from TRBV24-1 and TRBJ2-5; no clear D. This CDR3 region has 15 residues. V was shortened by 4 bases and J by 5 bases, with 16 bases between the two germline ends. Germline V lookup: CDR1 KGHDR, CDR2 SFDVKD. The CDR3 DNA reads as TGTGCCACCAGTGACGCCGGTACTGACGGGGAGACCCAGTACTTC. Translated: CATSDAGTDGETQYF.

The CDR3 region is CSVGASRYAYNEQFF. For the CDR3, the DNA is TGCAGCGTGGGGGCCTCGAGATATGCCTACAATGAGCAGTTCTTC. This chain connects TRBV29-1 to TRBJ2-1; a weak D match, TRBD1 (6 bases). V dropped 6 bases and J dropped 2 bases, with 17 bases sitting between them. The CDR3 consists of 15 residues. CDR1 and CDR2 (germline): SQVTM, ANQGSEA.

The genes are TRBV20-1 and TRBJ2-1, with TRBD1 identical over 8 bases. The germline V gene has CDR1 DFQATT and CDR2 SNEGSKA (reference sequence). The CDR3 consists of 16 residues. J lost 1 base, V lost 6 bases, and 11 bases had no gene match. Here the CDR3 DNA reads TGCAGTGCCCAATCCAGGGGGCTAAGGTCCTACAATGAGCAGTTCTTC. Amino acids: CSAQSRGLRSYNEQFF.